The source of this T cell receptor beta chain is a study of T-cell memory formation after mild COVID-19 (dated by TCRdb to the early 2020s). A note on the overall study: Most TCR sequence clusters were specific to one of the two donors. In a couple of donors, T-cell clones that expanded and contracted after mild COVID-19 were tracked by sequencing TCRalpha and TCRbeta repertoires over time. Two young, previously healthy adult volunteers made up the cohort, one male and one female. General findings and caveats noted by the study authors: Some responding clones were detected in pre-infection memory, which suggested that pre-existing cross-reactive memory T cells had joined the SARS-CoV-2 response. Only a couple of mild cases were covered in the study, and larger cohorts including severe cases with pre-infection samples were considered necessary. Whether the second-wave clones peaking on day 37 were SARS-CoV-2 specific was not confirmed. From day 15 to 85, contracting clones showed balanced CD4/CD8 phenotypes, whereas a second wave of clones that expanded from day 15 to 37 leaned towards CD4+. Contracting CD4+ clones were located mainly in the CM and EM memory subsets, whereas CD8+ clones were found to be enriched in EMRA.

The run used an Illumina NovaSeq 6000. Using 5'RACE with constant-segment primers, TCRalpha and TCRbeta cDNA libraries were constructed, with sample barcodes and unique molecular identifiers added in the process. RNA was extracted from every sample with Trizol reagent. The libraries were amplified in two PCR steps, and the second step added a second sample barcode and Illumina TruSeq adapters. The libraries were sequenced on an Illumina NovaSeq using 2 x 150 bp paired-end reads. The published analysis was carried out like this. Reads were demultiplexed and collapsed into UMI-guided consensus sequences with migec v1.2.7. With mixcr v2.1.11, UMI consensuses were aligned to TRA and TRB V and J templates and assembled into clonotypes. Expanded or contracted clonotypes were those called significant by both edgeR and NoisET, with noise models trained on biological replicates. For edgeR calls, the cutoffs were a false discovery rate-adjusted p below 0.01 and a log2 fold-change threshold of 1. As an exploratory analysis of dynamics, max-normalized trajectories of the 1000 most abundant clonotypes were examined by PCA with hierarchical clustering. Each responding clone was given a CD4 or CD8 phenotype based on the CD4+ and CD8+ repertoires, which had been sequenced separately. The public reads were quality trimmed at Q25 with fastp and then assembled into clones with MiXCR by TCRdb, keeping productive beta chains. One record per CDR3 amino acid sequence lists the most common genes and DNA. TCRdb, rather than the study authors, made the V and J calls. This sample holds nearly 250,000 distinct CDR3 sequences; roughly 15% were observed only once. The ten largest clones add up to around 2.2% of the sample.

PBMCs were isolated by Ficoll-Paque density gradient centrifugation. V and J are trimmed by 2 bases and 1 base, and the gene matches miss 4 bases of the junction. The CDR3 spans 15 residues, from the cysteine through the phenylalanine. The DNA shown is the 45-base CDR3, in frame from base 1. CDR1 SGHVS and CDR2 FQNEAQ are derived from the germline V gene. A word on this clonotype: Its cognate antigen has yet to be identified. No quality values exist for individual bases; no much larger clone is one base distant.

Source material: PBMCs or a T cell subset sorted from them (not recorded which). This receptor was identified in an adult woman who had mild COVID-19 (a few samples of this study predate the infection). The sample titles of this study are shuffled in the database, so cell type and time point are left out; the donor was told from shared clones. The rearranged segments are TRBV7-8 and TRBJ1-1; 7 of the junction bases match TRBD1. The bases are TGTGCCAGCAGCTTAACGACAGGGCCGAACACTGAAGCTTTCTTT. Its translation is CASSLTTGPNTEAFF.